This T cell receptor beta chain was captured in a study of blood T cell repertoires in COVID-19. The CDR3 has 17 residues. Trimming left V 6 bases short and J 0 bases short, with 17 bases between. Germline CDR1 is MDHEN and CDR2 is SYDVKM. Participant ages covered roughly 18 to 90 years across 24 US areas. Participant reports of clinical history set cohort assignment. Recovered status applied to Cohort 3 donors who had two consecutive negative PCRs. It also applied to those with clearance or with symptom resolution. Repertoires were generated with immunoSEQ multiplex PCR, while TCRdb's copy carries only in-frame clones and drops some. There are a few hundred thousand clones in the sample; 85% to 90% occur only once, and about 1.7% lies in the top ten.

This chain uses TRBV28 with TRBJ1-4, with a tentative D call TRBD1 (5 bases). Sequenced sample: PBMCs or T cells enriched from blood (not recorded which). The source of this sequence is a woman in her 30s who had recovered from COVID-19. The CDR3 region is CASSPPRQSPTNEKLFF. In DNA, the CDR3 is TGTGCCAGCAGCCCCCCCCGACAGTCCCCAACTAATGAAAAACTGTTTTTT.